This T cell receptor (beta chain) derives from a study of long-term antiretroviral therapy in people with HIV. This CDR3 is built from 15 residues. Germline V CDR1 and CDR2: MDHEN, SYDVKM. V was shortened by 5 bases and J by 0 bases, with 11 bases between the two germline ends. The assay, immunoSEQ v3.0, was run at survey level. Generated by immunoSEQ multiplex PCR, the TCRdb table keeps only in-frame clones and is missing some. This sample has about 35,000 clones, with 65% to 85% found just once. The specimen comprised unsorted PBMCs, sampled 3 years after starting antiretroviral therapy. The sequence derives from a man in his fifties with HIV. The J gene is TRBJ1-3, the V gene TRBV28; D remains unclear. CDR3 DNA sequence: TGTGCCAGCAGTATCTCGGGAGGCTCTGGAAACACCATATATTTT. Translating gives CASSISGGSGNTIYF.